Below, one TCR beta chain is given with its context. Germline CDR1 is PRHDT and CDR2 is FYEKMQ (reference sequence). CDR3 length: 17 amino acids. The V gene end was trimmed by 5 bases and the J gene end by 5 bases; junction bases not matched to a gene: 10. The source of the sample is a study of OX40 agonist ivuxolimab in advanced cancers. The data were produced by immunoSEQ multiplex PCR, yet TCRdb's version contains in-frame clones alone and is incomplete. This sample has about 50,000 clones, with around 86% found just once. This chain links TRBV13 with TRBJ2-1; TRBD2 aligns across 12 bases. The source is an adult with an advanced solid tumor such as melanoma, head and neck, liver or kidney cancer. The sample was CD4+ or CD8+ T cells sorted from blood, taken in a trial of the OX40 agonist ivuxolimab. The CDR3 nucleotides read TGTGCCAGCAGCATCTCGACTAGCGGGAGCTCACACAATGAGCAGTTCTTC. This sequence encodes CASSISTSGSSHNEQFF.